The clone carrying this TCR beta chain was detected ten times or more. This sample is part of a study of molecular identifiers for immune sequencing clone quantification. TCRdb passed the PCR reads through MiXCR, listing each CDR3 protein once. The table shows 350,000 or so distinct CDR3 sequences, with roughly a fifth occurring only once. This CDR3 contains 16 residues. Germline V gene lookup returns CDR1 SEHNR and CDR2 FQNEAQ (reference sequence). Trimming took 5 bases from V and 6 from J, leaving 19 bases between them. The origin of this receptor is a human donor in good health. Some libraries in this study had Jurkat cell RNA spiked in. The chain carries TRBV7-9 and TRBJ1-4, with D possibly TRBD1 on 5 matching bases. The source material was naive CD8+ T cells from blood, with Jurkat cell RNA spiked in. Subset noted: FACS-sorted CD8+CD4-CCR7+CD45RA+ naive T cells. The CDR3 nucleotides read TGTGCCAGCAGCCCAGCCGACAGAGATTTCCATGAAAAACTGTTTTTT. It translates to CASSPADRDFHEKLFF.